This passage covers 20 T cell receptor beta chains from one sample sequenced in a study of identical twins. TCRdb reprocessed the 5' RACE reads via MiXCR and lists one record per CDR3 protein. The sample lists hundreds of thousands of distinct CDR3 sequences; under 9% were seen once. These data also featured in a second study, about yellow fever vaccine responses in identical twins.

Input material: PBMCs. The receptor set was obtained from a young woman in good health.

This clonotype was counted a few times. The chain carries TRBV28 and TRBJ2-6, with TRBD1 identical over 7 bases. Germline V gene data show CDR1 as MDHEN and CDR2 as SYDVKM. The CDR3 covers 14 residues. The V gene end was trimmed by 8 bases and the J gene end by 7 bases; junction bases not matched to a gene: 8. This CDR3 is CASSQTGNANVLTF. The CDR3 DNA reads TGTGCCAGCTCCCAGACAGGGAATGCCAACGTCCTGACTTTC. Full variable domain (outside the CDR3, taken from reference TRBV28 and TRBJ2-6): DVKVTQSSRYLVKRTGEKVFLECVQDMDHENMFWYRQDPGLGLRLIYFSYDVKMKEKGDIPEGYSVSREKKERFSLILESASTNQTSMYLCASSQTGNANVLTFGAGSRLTVL.

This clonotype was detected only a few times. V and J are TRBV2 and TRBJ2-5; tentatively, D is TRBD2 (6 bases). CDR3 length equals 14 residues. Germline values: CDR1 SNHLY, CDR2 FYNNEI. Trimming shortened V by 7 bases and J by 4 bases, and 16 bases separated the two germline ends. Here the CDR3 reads CASTIGTGRETQYF. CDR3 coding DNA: TGTGCCAGCACCATAGGGACTGGAAGAGAGACCCAGTACTTC.

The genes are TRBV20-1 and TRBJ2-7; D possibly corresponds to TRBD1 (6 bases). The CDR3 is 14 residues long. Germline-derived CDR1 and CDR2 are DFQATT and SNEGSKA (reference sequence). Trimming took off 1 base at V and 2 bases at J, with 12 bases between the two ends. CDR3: CSARGTVLTYEQYF. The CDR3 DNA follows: TGCAGTGCTAGAGGGACAGTGTTGACCTACGAGCAGTACTTC.

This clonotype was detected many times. The CDR3 sequence: CSVHGGQGNEKLFF. The CDR3 nucleotides are TGCAGCGTTCATGGTGGACAGGGAAATGAAAAACTGTTTTTT. The rearrangement uses TRBV29-1 and TRBJ1-4; the match to TRBD1 covers 8 bases. Unmatched junction bases numbered 7, after V lost 5 bases and J lost 5 bases. The CDR3 is made up of 14 amino acids. Germline V gene lookup returns CDR1 SQVTM and CDR2 ANQGSEA.

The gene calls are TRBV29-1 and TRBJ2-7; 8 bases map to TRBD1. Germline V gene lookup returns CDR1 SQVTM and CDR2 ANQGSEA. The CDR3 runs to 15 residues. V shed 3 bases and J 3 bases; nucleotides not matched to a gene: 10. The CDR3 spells CSVEGYRTGNYEQYF. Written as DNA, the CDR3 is TGCAGCGTTGAGGGTTACAGGACAGGGAACTACGAGCAGTACTTC.

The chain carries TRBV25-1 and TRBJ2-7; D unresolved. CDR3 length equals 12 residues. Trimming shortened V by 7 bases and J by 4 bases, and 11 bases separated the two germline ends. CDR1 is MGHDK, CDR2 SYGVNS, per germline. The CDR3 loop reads CASMVEPYEQYF. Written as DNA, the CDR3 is TGTGCCAGCATGGTAGAACCTTACGAGCAGTACTTC.

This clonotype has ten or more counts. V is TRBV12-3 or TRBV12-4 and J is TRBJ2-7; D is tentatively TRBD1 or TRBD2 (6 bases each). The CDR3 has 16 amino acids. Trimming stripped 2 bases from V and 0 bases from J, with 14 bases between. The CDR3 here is CASSLSWGRDSYEQYF. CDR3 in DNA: TGTGCCAGCAGTTTATCCTGGGGGCGGGACTCCTACGAGCAGTACTTC.

As DNA, the CDR3 is TGTGCCAGCAGCTATCTAGGGGCGGGGTTGTTCTTC. Its protein is CASSYLGAGLFF. The chain combines TRBV6-5 with TRBJ2-1; D is perhaps TRBD2 (6 bases). Germline assignment: CDR1 MNHEY and CDR2 SVGAGI. This CDR3 has 12 amino acids. The V gene lost 6 bases and the J gene lost 15 bases, with 18 bases spanning the gap.

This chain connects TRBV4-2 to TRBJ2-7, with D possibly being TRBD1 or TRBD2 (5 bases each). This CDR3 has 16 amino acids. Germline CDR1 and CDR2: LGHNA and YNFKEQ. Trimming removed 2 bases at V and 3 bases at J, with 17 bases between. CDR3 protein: CASSQRGGQALYEQYF. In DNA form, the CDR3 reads TGTGCCAGCAGCCAAAGGGGCGGGCAAGCCCTCTACGAGCAGTACTTC.

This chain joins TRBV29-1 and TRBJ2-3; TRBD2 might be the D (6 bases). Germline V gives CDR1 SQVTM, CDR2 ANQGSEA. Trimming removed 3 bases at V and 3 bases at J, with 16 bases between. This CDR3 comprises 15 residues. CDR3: CSVDRGAGRTDTQYF. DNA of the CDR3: TGCAGCGTTGATCGAGGGGCGGGACGGACAGATACGCAGTATTTT.

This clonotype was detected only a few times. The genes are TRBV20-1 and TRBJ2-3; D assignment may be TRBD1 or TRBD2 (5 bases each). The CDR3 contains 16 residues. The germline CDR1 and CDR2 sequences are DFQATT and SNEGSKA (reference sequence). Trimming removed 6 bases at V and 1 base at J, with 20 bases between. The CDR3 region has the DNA TGCAGTGCAATAAAAGTCTTTGGGGGAGGCACAGATACGCAGTATTTT. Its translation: CSAIKVFGGGTDTQYF.

The CDR3 coding sequence is TGTGCCAGCAGCTTCCCACCGGGACTAGCGGGAGGCCCATCAGACAATGAGCAGTTCTTC. Translation gives CASSFPPGLAGGPSDNEQFF. V and J are TRBV11-2 and TRBJ2-1, with 15 positions matching TRBD2. Trimming cost V 3 bases and J 5 bases; bases outside gene matches: 14. Germline V gives CDR1 SGHAT, CDR2 FQNNGV. This CDR3 contains 20 residues.

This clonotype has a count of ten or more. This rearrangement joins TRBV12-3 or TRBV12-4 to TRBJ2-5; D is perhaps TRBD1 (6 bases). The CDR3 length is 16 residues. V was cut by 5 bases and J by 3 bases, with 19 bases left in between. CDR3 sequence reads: CASSLTHRDNEETQYF. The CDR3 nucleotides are TGTGCCAGCAGTCTGACACACCGGGACAACGAAGAGACCCAGTACTTC.

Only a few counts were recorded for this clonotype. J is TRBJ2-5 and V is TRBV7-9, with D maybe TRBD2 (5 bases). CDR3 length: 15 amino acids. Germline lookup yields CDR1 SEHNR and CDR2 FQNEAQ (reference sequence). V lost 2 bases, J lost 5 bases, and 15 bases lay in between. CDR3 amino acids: CASSLRELVSETQYF. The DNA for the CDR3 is TGTGCCAGCAGCTTACGGGAACTAGTTAGCGAGACCCAGTACTTC.

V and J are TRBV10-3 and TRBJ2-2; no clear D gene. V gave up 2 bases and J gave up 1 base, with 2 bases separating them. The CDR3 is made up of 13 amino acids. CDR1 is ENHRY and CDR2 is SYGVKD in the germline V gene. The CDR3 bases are TGTGCCATCAGTGAGGAGAACACCGGGGAGCTGTTTTTT. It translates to CAISEENTGELFF.

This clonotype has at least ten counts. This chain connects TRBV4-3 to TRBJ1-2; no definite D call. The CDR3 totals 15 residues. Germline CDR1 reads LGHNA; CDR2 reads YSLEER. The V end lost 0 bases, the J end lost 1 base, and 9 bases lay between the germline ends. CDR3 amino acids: CASSQEKTLNYGYTF. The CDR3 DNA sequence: TGCGCCAGCAGCCAAGAAAAAACTCTTAACTATGGCTACACCTTC.

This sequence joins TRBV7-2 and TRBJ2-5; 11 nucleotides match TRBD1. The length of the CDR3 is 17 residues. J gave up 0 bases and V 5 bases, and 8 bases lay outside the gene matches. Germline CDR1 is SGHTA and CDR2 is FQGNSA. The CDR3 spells CASSDRRTGGYQETQYF. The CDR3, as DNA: TGTGCCAGCAGCGACCGACGGACAGGGGGCTACCAAGAGACCCAGTACTTC.

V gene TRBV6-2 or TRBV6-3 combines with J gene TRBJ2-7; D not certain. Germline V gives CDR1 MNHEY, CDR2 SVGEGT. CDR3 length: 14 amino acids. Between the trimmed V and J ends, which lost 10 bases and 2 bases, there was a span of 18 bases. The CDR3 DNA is TGTGCCACCGAAAGTGGTGGCGGTACCTACGAGCAGTACTTC. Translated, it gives CATESGGGTYEQYF.

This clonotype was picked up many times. CDR3 protein: CSVEDVQDYEQYF. The CDR3 bases are TGCAGCGTTGAAGATGTACAGGACTACGAGCAGTACTTC. The V call is TRBV29-1, the J call TRBJ2-7, with a tentative D call TRBD1 (5 bases). CDR1 SQVTM and CDR2 ANQGSEA come from the germline V gene. This CDR3 has 13 amino acids. Trimming left V 0 bases short and J 3 bases short, with 9 bases between.

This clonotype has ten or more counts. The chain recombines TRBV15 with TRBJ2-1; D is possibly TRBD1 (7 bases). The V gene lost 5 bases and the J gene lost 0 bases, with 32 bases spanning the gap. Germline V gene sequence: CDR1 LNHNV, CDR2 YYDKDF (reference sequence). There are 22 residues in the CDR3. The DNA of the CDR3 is TGTGCCACCAGCGGAGGGGGCGCGGGGTCCCAGGGTGACCAGAGCTCCTACAATGAGCAGTTCTTC. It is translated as CATSGGGAGSQGDQSSYNEQFF.